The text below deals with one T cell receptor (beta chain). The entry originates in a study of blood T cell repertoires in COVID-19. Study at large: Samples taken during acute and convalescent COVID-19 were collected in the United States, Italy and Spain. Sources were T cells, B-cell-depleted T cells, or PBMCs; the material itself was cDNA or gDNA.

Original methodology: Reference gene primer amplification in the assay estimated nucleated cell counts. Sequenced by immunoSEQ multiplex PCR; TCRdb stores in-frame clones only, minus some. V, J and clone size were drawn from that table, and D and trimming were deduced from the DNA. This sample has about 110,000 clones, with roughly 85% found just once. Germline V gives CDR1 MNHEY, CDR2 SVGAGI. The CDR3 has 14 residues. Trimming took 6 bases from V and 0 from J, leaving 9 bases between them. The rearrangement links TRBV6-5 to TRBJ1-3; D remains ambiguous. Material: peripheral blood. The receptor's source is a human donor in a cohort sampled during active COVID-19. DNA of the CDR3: TGTGCCAGCAGCCTACAGAGCTCTGGAAACACCATATATTTT. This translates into CASSLQSSGNTIYF.